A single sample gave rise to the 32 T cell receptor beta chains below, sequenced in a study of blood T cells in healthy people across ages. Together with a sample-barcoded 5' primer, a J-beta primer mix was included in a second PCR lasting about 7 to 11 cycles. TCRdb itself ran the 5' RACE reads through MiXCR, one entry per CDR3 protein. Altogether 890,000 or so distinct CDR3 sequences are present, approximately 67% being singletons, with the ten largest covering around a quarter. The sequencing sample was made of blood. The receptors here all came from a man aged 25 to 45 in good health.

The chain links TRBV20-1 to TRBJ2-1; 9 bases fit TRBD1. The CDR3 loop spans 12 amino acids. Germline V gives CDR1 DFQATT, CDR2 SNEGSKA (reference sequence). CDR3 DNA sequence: TGCAGCTTCTACAGGGGGCGCGTCGAGCAGTTCTTC. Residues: CSFYRGRVEQFF.

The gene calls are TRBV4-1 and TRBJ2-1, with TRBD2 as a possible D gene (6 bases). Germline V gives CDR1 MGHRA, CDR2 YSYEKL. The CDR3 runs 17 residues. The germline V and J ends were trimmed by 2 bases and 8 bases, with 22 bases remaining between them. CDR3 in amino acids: CASSQSKLATRGHEQFF. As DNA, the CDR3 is TGCGCCAGCAGCCAAAGCAAGCTAGCGACACGGGGCCATGAGCAGTTCTTC.

CDR3 protein: CASSVHLANTEAFF. The CDR3 region has the DNA TGTGCCAGCAGCGTTCACTTGGCAAACACTGAAGCTTTCTTT. The chain uses TRBV9 and TRBJ1-1; D ambiguous. V lost 2 bases to trimming and J lost 2 bases, with 10 bases between them. Germline V CDR1 and CDR2: SGDLS, YYNGEE. The CDR3 spans 14 residues.

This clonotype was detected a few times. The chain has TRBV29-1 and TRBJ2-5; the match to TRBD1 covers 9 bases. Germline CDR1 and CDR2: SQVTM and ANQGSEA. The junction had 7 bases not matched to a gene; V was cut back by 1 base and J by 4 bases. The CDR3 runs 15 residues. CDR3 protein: CSVEGTGEVSETQYF. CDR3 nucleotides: TGCAGCGTTGAAGGGACAGGGGAGGTATCAGAGACCCAGTACTTC.

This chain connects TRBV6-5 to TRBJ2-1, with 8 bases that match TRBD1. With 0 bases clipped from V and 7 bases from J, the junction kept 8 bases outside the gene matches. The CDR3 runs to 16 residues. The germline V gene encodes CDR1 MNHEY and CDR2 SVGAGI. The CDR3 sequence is CASSYSSSGGGNEQFF. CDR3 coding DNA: TGTGCCAGCAGTTACTCGTCGTCAGGGGGCGGGAATGAGCAGTTCTTC.

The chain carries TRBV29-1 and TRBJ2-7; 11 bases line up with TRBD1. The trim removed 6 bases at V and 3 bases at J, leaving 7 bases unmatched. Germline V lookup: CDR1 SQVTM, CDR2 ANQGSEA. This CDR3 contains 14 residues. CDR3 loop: CSVGGTGGYYEQYF. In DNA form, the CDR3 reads TGCAGCGTAGGGGGGACAGGGGGTTACTACGAGCAGTACTTC.

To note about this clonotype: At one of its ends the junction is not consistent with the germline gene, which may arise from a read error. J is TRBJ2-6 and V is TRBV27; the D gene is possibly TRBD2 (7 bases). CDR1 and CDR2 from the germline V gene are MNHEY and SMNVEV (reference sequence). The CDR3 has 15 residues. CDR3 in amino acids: CASSPVWGGANALTF. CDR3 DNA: TGTGCCAGCAGTCCAGTTTGGGGGGGGGCCAACGCCCTGACTTTC.

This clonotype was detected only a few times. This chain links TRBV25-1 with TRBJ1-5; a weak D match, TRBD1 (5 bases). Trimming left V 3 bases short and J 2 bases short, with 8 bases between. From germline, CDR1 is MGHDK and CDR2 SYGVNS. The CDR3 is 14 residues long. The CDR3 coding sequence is TGTGCCAGCAGTGAGGGGGGAGGCAATCAGCCCCAGCATTTT. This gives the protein CASSEGGGNQPQHF. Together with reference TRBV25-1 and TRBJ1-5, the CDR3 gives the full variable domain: EADIYQTPRYLVIGTGKKITLECSQTMGHDKMYWYQQDPGMELHLIHYSYGVNSTEKGDLSSESTVSRIRTEHFPLTLESARPSHTSQYLCASSEGGGNQPQHFGDGTRLSIL.

CDR3 region: CASSINVGGPQGGQFF. The CDR3 DNA follows: TGTGCCAGCAGCATAAACGTGGGGGGGCCTCAGGGAGGGCAGTTCTTC. The V call is TRBV21-1, the J call TRBJ2-1; TRBD1 is the table's D call, not checked against the DNA. TRBV21-1 is an annotated pseudogene. The CDR3 extends over 16 amino acids.

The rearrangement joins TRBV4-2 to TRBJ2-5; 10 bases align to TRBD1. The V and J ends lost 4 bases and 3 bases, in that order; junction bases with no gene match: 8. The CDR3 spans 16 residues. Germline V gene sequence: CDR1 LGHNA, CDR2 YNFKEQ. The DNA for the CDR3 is TGTGCCAGCAGCCCGAGACAGGGGGCGGATAAAGAGACCCAGTACTTC. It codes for CASSPRQGADKETQYF.

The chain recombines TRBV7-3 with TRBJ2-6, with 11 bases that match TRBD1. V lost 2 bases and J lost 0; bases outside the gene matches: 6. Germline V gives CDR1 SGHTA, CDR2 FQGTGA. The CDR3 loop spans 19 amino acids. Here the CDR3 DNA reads TGTGCCAGCAGCTTATCAACGGACAGGGGGCTCTCTGGGGCCAACGTCCTGACTTTC. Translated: CASSLSTDRGLSGANVLTF.

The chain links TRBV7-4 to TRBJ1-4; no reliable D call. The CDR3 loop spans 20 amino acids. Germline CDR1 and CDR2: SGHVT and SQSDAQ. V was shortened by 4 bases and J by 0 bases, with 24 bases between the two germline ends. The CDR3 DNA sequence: TGTGCCAGCAGCTCTAAGACTCACCATGTCATTTTTGCAACTAATGAAAAACTGTTTTTT. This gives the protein CASSSKTHHVIFATNEKLFF.

DNA of the CDR3: TGCGCCAGCAGCCGGGGCAGGGTGGGCGAAAAACTGTTTTTT. This codes for CASSRGRVGEKLFF. The rearrangement links TRBV4-3 to TRBJ1-4; a weak D match, TRBD1 (5 bases). The V and J ends lost 4 bases and 8 bases respectively, with 14 bases between them. Germline CDR1 reads LGHNA; CDR2 reads YSLEER. This CDR3 has 14 residues.

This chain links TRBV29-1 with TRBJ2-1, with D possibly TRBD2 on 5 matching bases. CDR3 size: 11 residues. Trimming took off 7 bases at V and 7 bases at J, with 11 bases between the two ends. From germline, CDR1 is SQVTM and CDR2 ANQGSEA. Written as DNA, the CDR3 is TGCAGCGACTTACTAGGGAATGAGCAGTTCTTC. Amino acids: CSDLLGNEQFF.

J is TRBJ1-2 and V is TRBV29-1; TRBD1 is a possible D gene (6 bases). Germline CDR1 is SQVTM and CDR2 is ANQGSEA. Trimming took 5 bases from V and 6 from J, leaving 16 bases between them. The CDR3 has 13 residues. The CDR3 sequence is CSVHQGPADGYTF. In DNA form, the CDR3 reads TGCAGCGTTCATCAGGGGCCCGCGGATGGCTACACCTTC.

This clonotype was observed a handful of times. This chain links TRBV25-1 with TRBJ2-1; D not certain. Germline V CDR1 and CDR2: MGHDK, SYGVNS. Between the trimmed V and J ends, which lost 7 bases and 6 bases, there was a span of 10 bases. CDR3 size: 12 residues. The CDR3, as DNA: TGTGCCAGCAACTCCCTCCTCAATGAGCAGTTCTTC. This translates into CASNSLLNEQFF.

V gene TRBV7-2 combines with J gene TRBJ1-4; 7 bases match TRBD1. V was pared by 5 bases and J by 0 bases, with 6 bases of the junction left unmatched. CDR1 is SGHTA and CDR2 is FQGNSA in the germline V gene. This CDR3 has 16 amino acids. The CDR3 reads CASSPTGQATNEKLFF. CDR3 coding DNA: TGTGCCAGCAGCCCAACAGGACAGGCAACTAATGAAAAACTGTTTTTT.

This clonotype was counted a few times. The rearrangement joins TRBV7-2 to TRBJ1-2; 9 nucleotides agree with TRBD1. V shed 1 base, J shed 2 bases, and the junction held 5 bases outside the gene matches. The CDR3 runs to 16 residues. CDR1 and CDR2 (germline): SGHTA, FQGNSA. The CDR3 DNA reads TGTGCCAGCAGCTTAGTGGGGACAGGGATGAACTATGGCTACACCTTC. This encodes CASSLVGTGMNYGYTF.

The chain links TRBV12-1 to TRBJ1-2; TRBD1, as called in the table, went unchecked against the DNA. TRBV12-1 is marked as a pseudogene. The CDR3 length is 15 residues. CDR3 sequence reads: CASSLGAPCGYGYTF. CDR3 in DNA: TGTGCCAGCAGCTTGGGGGCCCCATGTGGCTATGGCTACACCTTC.

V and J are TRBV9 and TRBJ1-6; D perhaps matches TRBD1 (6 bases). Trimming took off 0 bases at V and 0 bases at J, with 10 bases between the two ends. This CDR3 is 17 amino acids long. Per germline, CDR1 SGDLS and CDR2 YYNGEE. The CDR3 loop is CASSVGQGSSYNSPLHF. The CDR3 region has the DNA TGTGCCAGCAGCGTAGGCCAGGGGAGCTCCTATAATTCACCCCTCCACTTT.

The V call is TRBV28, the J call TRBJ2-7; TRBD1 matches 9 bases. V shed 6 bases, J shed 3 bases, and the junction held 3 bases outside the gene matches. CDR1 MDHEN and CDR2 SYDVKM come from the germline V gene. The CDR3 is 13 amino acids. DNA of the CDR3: TGTGCCAGCAGACGGACAGGGGACTACGAGCAGTACTTC. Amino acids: CASRRTGDYEQYF.

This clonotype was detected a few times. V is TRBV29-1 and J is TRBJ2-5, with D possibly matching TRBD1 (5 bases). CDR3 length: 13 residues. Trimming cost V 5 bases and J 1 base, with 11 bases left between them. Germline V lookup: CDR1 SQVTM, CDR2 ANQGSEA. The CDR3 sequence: CSVRPTAQETQYF. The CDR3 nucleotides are TGCAGCGTTCGACCGACAGCCCAAGAGACCCAGTACTTC.

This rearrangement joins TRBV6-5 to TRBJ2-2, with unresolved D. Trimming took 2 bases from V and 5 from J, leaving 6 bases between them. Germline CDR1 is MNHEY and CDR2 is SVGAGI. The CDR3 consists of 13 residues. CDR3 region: CASSYTLTGELFF. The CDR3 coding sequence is TGTGCCAGCAGTTACACATTGACCGGGGAGCTGTTTTTT.

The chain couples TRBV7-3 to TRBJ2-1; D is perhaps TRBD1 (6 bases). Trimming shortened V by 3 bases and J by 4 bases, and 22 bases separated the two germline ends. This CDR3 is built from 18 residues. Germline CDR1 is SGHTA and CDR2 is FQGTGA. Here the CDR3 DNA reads TGTGCCAGCAGCTTCCAGACAGGTCCCAAACCCCCATACAATGAGCAGTTCTTC. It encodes CASSFQTGPKPPYNEQFF. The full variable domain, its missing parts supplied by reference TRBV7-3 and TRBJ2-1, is GAGVSQTPSNKVTEKGKYVELRCDPISGHTALYWYRQSLGQGPEFLIYFQGTGAADDSGLPNDRFFAVRPEGSVSTLKIQRTERGDSAVYLCASSFQTGPKPPYNEQFFGPGTRLTVL.

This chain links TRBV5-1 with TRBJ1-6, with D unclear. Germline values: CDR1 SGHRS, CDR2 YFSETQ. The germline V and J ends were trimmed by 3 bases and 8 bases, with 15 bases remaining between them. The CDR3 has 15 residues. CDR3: CASSWGARIDSPLHF. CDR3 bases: TGCGCCAGCAGCTGGGGAGCGAGGATAGATTCACCCCTCCACTTT.

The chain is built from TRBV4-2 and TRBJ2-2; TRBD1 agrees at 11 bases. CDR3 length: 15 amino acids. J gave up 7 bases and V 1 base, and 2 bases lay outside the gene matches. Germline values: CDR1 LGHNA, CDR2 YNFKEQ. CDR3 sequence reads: CASSQGTGGHGELFF. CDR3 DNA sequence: TGTGCCAGCAGCCAAGGGACAGGGGGCCACGGGGAGCTGTTTTTT.

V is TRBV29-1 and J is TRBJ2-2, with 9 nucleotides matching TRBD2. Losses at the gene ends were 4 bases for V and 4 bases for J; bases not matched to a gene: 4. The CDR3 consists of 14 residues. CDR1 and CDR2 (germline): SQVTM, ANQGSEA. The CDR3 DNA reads TGCAGCGTTGTAGCGGGGGCCGGCACCGGGGAGCTGTTTTTT. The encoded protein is CSVVAGAGTGELFF.

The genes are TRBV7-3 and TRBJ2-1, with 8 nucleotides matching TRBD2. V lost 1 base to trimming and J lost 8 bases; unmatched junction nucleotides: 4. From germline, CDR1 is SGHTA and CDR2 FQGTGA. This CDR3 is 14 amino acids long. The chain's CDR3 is CASSLIPSGHEQFF. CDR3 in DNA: TGTGCCAGCAGCTTAATTCCTAGCGGGCATGAGCAGTTCTTC.

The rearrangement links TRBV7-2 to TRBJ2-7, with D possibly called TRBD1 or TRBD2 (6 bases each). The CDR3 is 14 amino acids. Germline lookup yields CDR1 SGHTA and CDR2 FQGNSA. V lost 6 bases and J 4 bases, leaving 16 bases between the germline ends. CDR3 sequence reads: CASRMGGTLYEQYF. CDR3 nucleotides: TGTGCCAGCAGAATGGGCGGGACATTGTACGAGCAGTACTTC.

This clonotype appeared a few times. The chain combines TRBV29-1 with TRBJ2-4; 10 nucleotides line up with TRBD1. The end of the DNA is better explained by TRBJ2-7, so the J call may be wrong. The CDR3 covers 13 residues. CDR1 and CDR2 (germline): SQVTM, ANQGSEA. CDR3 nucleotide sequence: TGCAGCGTTGAGACAGGGGGCGAATACGAGCAGTACTTC. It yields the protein CSVETGGEYEQYF.

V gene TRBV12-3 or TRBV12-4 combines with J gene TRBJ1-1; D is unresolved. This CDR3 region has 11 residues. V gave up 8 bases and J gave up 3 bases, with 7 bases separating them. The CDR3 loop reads CASGTYTEAFF. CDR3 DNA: TGTGCCAGCGGCACTTACACTGAAGCTTTCTTT.

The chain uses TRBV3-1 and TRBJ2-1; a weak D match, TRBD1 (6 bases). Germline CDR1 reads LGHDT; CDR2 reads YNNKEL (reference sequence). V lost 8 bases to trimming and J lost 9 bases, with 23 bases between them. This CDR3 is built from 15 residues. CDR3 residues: CASHPPGQRPGEQFF. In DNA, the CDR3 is TGTGCCAGCCACCCACCGGGACAACGGCCCGGTGAGCAGTTCTTC.